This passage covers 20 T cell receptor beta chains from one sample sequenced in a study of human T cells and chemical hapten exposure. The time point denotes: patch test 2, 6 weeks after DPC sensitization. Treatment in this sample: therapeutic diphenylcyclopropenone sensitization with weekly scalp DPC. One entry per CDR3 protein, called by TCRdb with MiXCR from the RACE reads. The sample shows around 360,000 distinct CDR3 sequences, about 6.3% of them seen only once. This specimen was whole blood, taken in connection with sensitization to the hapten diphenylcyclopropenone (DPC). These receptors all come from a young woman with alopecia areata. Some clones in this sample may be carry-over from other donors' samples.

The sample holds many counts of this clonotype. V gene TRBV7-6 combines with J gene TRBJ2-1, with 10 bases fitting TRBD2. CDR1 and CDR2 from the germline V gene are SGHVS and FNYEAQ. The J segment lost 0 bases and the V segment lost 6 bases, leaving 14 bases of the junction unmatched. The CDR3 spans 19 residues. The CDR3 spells CASSILAGIPISSYNEQFF. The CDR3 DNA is TGTGCCAGCAGTATACTAGCGGGGATCCCCATTAGCTCCTACAATGAGCAGTTCTTC.

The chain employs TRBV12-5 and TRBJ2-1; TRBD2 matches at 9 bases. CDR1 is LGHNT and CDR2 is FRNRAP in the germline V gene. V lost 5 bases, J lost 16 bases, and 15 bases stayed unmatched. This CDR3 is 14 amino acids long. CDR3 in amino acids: CASGPPASGALQFF. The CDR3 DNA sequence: TGTGCTAGTGGTCCCCCGGCTAGCGGGGCTTTACAATTCTTC.

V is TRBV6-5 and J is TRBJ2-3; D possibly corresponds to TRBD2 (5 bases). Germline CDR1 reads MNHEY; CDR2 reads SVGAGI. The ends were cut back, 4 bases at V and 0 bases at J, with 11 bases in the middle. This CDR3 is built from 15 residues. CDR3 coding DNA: TGTGCCAGCAGTTGGCGGAGCGGTAGCACAGATACGCAGTATTTT. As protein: CASSWRSGSTDTQYF.

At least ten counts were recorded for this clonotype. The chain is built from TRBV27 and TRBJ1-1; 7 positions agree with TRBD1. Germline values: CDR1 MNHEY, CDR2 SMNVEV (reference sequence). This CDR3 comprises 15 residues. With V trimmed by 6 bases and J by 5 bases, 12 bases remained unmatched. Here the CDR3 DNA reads TGTGCCAGCAGGCGGACAGGACTGATGTCTACTGAAGCTTTCTTT. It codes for CASRRTGLMSTEAFF.

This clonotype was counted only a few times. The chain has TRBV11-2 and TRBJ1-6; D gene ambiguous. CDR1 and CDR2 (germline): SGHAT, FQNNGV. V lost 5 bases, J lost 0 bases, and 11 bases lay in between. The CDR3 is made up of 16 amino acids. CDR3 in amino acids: CASSRDMSSYNSPLHF. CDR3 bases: TGTGCCAGCAGCCGAGACATGAGCTCCTATAATTCACCCCTCCACTTT.

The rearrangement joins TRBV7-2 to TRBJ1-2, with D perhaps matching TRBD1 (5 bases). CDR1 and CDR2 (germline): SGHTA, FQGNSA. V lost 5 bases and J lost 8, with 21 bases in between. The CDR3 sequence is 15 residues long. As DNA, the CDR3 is TGTGCCAGCAGCCCGGAAGGGGCGCGAGCGGGAGGCTACACCTTC. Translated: CASSPEGARAGGYTF.

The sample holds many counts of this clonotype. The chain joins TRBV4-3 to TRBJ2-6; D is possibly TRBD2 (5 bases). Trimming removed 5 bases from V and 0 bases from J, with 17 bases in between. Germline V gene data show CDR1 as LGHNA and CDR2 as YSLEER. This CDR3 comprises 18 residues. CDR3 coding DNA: TGCGCCAGCAGCTATGACTACTTTAGATACTCTGGGGCCAACGTCCTGACTTTC. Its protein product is CASSYDYFRYSGANVLTF.

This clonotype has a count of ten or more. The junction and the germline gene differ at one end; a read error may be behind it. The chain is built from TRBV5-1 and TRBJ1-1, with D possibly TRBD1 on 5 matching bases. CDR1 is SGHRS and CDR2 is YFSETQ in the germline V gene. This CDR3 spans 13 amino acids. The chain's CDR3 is CASSPQANTEAFF. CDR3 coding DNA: TGTGCCAGCAGCCCACAGGCGAACACTGAAGCTTTCTTT.

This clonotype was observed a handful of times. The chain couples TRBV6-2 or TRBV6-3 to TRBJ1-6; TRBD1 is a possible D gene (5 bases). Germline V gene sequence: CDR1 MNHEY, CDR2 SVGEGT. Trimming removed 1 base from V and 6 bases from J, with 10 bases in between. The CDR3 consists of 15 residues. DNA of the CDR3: TGTGCCAGCAGTTACTACTCGACAGCTAATTCACCCCTCCACTTT. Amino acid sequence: CASSYYSTANSPLHF.

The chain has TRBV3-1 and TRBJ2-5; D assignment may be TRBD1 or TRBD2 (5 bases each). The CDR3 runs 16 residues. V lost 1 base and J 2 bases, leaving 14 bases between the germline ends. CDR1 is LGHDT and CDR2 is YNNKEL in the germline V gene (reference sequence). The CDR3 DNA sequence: TGTGCCAGCAGCCAAGGGGTTTTGGGACGGCAAGAGACCCAGTACTTC. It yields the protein CASSQGVLGRQETQYF.

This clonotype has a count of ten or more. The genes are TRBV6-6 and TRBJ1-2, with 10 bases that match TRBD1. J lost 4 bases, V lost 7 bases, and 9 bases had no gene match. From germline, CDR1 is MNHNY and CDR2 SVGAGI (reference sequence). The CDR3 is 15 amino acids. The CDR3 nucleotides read TGTGCCAGCAACCCCCGGGACAGGGGTTCCTATGGCTACACCTTC. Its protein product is CASNPRDRGSYGYTF.

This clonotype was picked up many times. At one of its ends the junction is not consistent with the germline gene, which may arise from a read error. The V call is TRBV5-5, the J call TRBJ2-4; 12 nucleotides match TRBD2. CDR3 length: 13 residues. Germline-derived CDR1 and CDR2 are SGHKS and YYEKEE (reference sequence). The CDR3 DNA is TGTGCCAGCAGCTTAGGGACTAGCGGGTTCGTGGACTTC. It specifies CASSLGTSGFVDF. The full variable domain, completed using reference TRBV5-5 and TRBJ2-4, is DAGVTQSPTHLIKTRGQQVTLRCSPISGHKSVSWYQQVLGQGPQFIFQYYEKEERGRGNFPDRFSARQFPNYSSELNVNALLLGDSALYLCASSLGTSGFVDFGAGTRLSVL.

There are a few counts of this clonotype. As DNA, the CDR3 is TGCAGCGTCGGACAGGGGGCTTGGGAGACCCAGTACTTC. This codes for CSVGQGAWETQYF. The chain employs TRBV29-1 and TRBJ2-5, with TRBD1 matching 11 bases. CDR1 is SQVTM and CDR2 is ANQGSEA in the germline V gene. The CDR3 sequence is 13 residues long. With 6 bases clipped from V and 5 bases from J, the junction kept 5 bases outside the gene matches.

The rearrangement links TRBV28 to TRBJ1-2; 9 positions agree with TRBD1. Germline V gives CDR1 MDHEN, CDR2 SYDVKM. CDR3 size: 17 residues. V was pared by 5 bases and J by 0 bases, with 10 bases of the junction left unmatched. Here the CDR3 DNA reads TGTGCCAGCAGTCCACTACCGACAGGGGGGACTAACTATGGCTACACCTTC. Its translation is CASSPLPTGGTNYGYTF.

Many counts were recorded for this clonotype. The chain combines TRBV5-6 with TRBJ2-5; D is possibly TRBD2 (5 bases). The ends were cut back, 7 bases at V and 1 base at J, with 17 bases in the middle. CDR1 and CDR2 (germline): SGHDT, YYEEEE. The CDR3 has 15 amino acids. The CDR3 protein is CASVRFPGSQETQYF. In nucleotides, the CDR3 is TGTGCCAGCGTGAGGTTTCCGGGGAGCCAAGAGACCCAGTACTTC.

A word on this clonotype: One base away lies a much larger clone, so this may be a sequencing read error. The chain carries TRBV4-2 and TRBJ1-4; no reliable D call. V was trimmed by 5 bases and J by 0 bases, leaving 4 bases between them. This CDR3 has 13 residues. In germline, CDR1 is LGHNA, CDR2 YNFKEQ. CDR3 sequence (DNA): TGTGCCAGCAGCTTCACAACTAATGAAAAACTGTTTTTT. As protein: CASSFTTNEKLFF.

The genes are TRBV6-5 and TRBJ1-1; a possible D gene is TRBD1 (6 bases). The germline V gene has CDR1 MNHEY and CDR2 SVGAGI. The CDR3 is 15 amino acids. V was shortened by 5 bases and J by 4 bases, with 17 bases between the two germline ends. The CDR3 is CASSTSGRGGTEAFF. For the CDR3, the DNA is TGTGCCAGCAGTACCAGTGGGAGAGGGGGCACTGAAGCTTTCTTT.

CDR3 amino acids: CASSSILGAEETQYF. CDR3 nucleotide sequence: TGTGCCAGCAGCTCGATCCTGGGAGCGGAAGAGACCCAGTACTTC. The chain carries TRBV12-3 or TRBV12-4 and TRBJ2-5; TRBD2 might be the D (5 bases). This CDR3 is built from 15 residues. Deletions cut 6 bases from V and 3 bases from J, with 17 bases between.

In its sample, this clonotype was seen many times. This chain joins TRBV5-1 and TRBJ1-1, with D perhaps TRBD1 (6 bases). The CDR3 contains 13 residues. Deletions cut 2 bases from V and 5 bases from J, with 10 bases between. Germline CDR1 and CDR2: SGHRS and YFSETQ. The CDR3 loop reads CASSFEGVTEAFF. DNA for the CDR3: TGCGCCAGCAGCTTTGAGGGGGTGACTGAAGCTTTCTTT. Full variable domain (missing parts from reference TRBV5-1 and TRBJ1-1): KAGVTQTPRYLIKTRGQQVTLSCSPISGHRSVSWYQQTPGQGLQFLFEYFSETQRNKGNFPGRFSGRQFSNSRSEMNVSTLELGDSALYLCASSFEGVTEAFFGQGTRLTVV.

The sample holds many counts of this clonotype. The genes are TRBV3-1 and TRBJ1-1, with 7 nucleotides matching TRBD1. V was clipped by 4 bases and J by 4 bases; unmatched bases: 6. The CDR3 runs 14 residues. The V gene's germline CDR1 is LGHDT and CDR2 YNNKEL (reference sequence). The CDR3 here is CASSLETGFTEAFF. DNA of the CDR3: TGTGCCAGCAGCCTGGAGACAGGGTTCACTGAAGCTTTCTTT.